This TCR beta chain was recovered during a study of T cells in Graves' hyperthyroidism and ophthalmopathy. V lost 1 base to trimming and J lost 1 base, with 10 bases between them. From germline, CDR1 is MNHNS and CDR2 SASEGT. The CDR3 is 15 residues long. TCR beta CDR3 regions were amplified from RNA. TCR CDR3 regions were first amplified by RT-PCR with HTBI primers. TCRdb re-called the multiplex PCR reads through MiXCR, storing one row per CDR3 protein. The repertoire holds around 300,000 distinct CDR3 sequences, more than 10% seen once, with roughly 7.5% in the top ten. Findings and caveats of the study: In blood, most of the thyroid clonotypes expanded above 0.001 were also present.

These patients, aged 18 to 65, had recently diagnosed hyperthyroidism lasting under 2 months. Researchers barred patients who had uncontrolled infection, other autoimmune disease, pregnancy or lactation. Fresh peripheral blood, under 11 ml, yielded the PBMCs. This clonotype was observed at least ten times. No antigen is known for it. The rearrangement links TRBV6-1 to TRBJ2-5; D gene uncertain. This TCR derives from a woman aged 25 to 39 with Graves' hyperthyroidism that later progressed to Graves' ophthalmopathy. Sequenced: blood. CDR3 residues: CASSEVVRRQETQYF. CDR3 DNA: TGTGCCAGCAGTGAAGTTGTCAGGCGCCAAGAGACCCAGTACTTC.